This T cell receptor beta chain was retrieved from a study of blood T cell repertoires in COVID-19. About the study: COVID-19 samples from acute and convalescent phases originated in the United States, Italy and Spain.

The J segment lost 2 bases and the V segment lost 5 bases, leaving 8 bases of the junction unmatched. Per germline, CDR1 MNHEY and CDR2 SVGEGT. This CDR3 spans 16 amino acids. This clone was observed a few times. Per the authors' pipeline: Scientists estimated how many nucleated cells there were by amplifying reference gene primers. Assay used: immunoSEQ multiplex PCR; TCRdb lists only in-frame clones, some missing. The DNA was the basis for D and trimming; V, J and clone size are from that table. The sample yields about 280,000 clones, approximately 81% seen once. The age range of participants was about 18 to 95 years, with residence in about 25 US areas.

The TCR was taken from a woman between 45 and 65 years old who had recovered from COVID-19. This sequence joins TRBV6-2 or TRBV6-3 and TRBJ2-1, with 8 bases aligning to TRBD2. Sequencing was performed on PBMCs or T cells enriched from blood (not recorded which). The CDR3 spells CASSKKTSAAYNEQFF. CDR3 in DNA: TGTGCCAGCAGTAAAAAGACTAGCGCCGCCTACAATGAGCAGTTCTTC.